This is a list of T cell receptor beta chains from one sample in a study of tumor-infiltrating lymphocytes in localized non-small cell lung cancer. Generated by immunoSEQ multiplex PCR, the TCRdb table keeps only in-frame clones and is missing some. The repertoire consists of 10,000 to 15,000 clones, with approximately 71% occurring once and the leading ten covering 7% to 8.5%. The sequenced material came from lung tumor tissue. The receptors shown here come from a human donor with non-small cell lung cancer. The CDR3 runs from the conserved cysteine through the conserved F or W. The D gene is left open where the match is weak. Rows give clone size only sometimes, using once, few, many, or a class for an expanded clone.

clone_size j_call d_call v_call cdr3_nt cdr3_aa
- TRBJ1-5 - TRBV11-2 TGTGCCAGCAGCTTAGATAACCAGCCCCAGCATTTT CASSLDNQPQHF
- TRBJ2-2 TRBD2 TRBV18 TGTGCCAGCTCAACAGGGACTAGCGGGAGGGAAACCGGGGAGCTGTTTTTT CASSTGTSGRETGELFF
- TRBJ1-2 - TRBV5-4 TGTGCCAGCAGCTTGGCGCAGGATGGCTACACCTTC CASSLAQDGYTF
few TRBJ2-7 - TRBV29-1 TGCAGCGTTGAACGATACTCAGGCTCCTACGAGCAGTACTTC CSVERYSGSYEQYF
few TRBJ2-7 - TRBV4-1 TGCGCCAGCAGCCAAGATGGGTGGGGCGGGTTCTACGAGCAGTACTTC CASSQDGWGGFYEQYF
once TRBJ1-2 TRBD1 TRBV4-1 TGCGCCAGCAGCCAGGGGGGGACAGGGGTTGGCTACACCTTC CASSQGGTGVGYTF
few TRBJ2-7 - TRBV4-1 TGCGCCAGCAGCCAACAGGGGGGAGGTTCCTACGAGCAGTACTTC CASSQQGGGSYEQYF
- TRBJ2-1 TRBD2 TRBV5-1 TGCGCCAGCAGCTTGGTACTAGCGGATGAGCAGTTCTTC CASSLVLADEQFF
few TRBJ1-4 - TRBV9 TGTGCCAGCAGCACAGAGGAGCGGCATAATGAAAAACTGTTTTTT CASSTEERHNEKLFF
- TRBJ2-1 - TRBV6-5 TGTGCCAGCAGTTATGTTCGGGGGAATGAGCAGTTCTTC CASSYVRGNEQFF
- TRBJ1-6 - TRBV5-1 TGCGCCAGCAGCTTGACATGGGGGGCAAGCAATTCACCCCTCCACTTT CASSLTWGASNSPLHF
once TRBJ1-1 TRBD1 TRBV29-1 TGCAGCGTTACCCCAGGGGGCATGGGGGCTGAAGCTTTCTTT CSVTPGGMGAEAFF
once TRBJ2-5 - TRBV6-6 TGTGCCAGCAGTCGGGACGTGGAGACCCAGTACTTC CASSRDVETQYF
- TRBJ1-1 - TRBV7-2 TGTGCCAGCAGCTTGTCGTCGGGGCGCAACACTGAAGCTTTCTTT CASSLSSGRNTEAFF
medium-sized TRBJ2-3 - TRBV6-4 TGTGCCAGCAGTGACTCGAACGGCGCAGATACGCAGTATTTT CASSDSNGADTQYF
- TRBJ1-4 - TRBV15 TGTGCCACCAGAACTCAGGGGAATGAAAAACTGTTTTTT CATRTQGNEKLFF
- TRBJ2-1 - TRBV7-9 TGTGCCAGCAGCTCGTTACAGGTAAACGATGAGCAGTTCTTC CASSSLQVNDEQFF
few TRBJ1-5 - TRBV2 TGTGCCAGCAGGGAAGGGGGGCGGTGGCAGCCCCAGCATTTT CASREGGRWQPQHF
- TRBJ2-7 - TRBV7-6 TGTGCCAGCAGCTTACAGACAGGCTCCTACGAGCAGTACTTC CASSLQTGSYEQYF
- TRBJ2-2 TRBD1 TRBV19 TGTGCCAGTACTGACAGGGGTCCGGACACCGGGGAGCTGTTTTTT CASTDRGPDTGELFF
- TRBJ2-7 TRBD1 TRBV6-6 TGTGCCAGCAGGCTACAGGGGGCTGAGGAGCAGTACTTC CASRLQGAEEQYF
- TRBJ1-2 TRBD1 TRBV18 TGTGCCAGCTCCCCGGGACAGGGGGATGGTGGCTACACCTTC CASSPGQGDGGYTF
few TRBJ2-3 TRBD1 TRBV30 TGTGCCTGGAGTAAAGCCCCGGGACAGCGCACAGATACGCAGTATTTT CAWSKAPGQRTDTQYF
medium-sized TRBJ1-1 - TRBV19 TGTGCCACCTTTAACGGGGTGGCCACTGAAGCTTTCTTT CATFNGVATEAFF
- TRBJ2-3 - TRBV9 TGTGCCAGCAGCACAGGGCCCTCGTTTCATACGCAGTATTTT CASSTGPSFHTQYF
- TRBJ1-1 - TRBV20-1 TGCAGCCCTATGTACACTGAAGCTTTCTTT CSPMYTEAFF
few TRBJ1-1 - TRBV2 TGTGCCACCTACTCCGGGGCTGAAGCTTTCTTT CATYSGAEAFF